The 24 T cell receptor beta chains given below trace back to one sample, sequenced in a study of blood T cell repertoires in COVID-19. Repertoires were generated with immunoSEQ multiplex PCR, while TCRdb's copy carries only in-frame clones and drops some. In the table there are tens of thousands of clones, approximately 80% of which are singletons. The sample was peripheral blood. These receptors were taken from a woman in her 70s with acute or convalescent COVID-19.

The chain employs TRBV7-2 and TRBJ2-5; TRBD2 agrees at 9 bases. The CDR3 is 18 amino acids. V was pared by 1 base and J by 5 bases, with 14 bases of the junction left unmatched. Looked up from germline, CDR1 is SGHTA and CDR2 is FQGNSA. DNA of the CDR3: TGTGCCAGCAGCTTAGTTGCTAGCGGGGCTTCAAGGGGGGAGACCCAGTACTTC. Protein sequence: CASSLVASGASRGETQYF. Supplemented by reference TRBV7-2 and TRBJ2-5, the full variable domain reads GAGVSQSPSNKVTEKGKDVELRCDPISGHTALYWYRQSLGQGLEFLIYFQGNSAPDKSGLPSDRFSAERTGGSVSTLTIQRTQQEDSAVYLCASSLVASGASRGETQYFGPGTRLLVL.

At least ten counts were recorded for this clone. The V and J genes are TRBV11-2 and TRBJ1-1; weak D call: TRBD1 (5 bases). The CDR3 length is 12 residues. CDR1 and CDR2 (germline): SGHAT, FQNNGV. V was clipped by 5 bases and J by 13 bases, with 17 bases between them. CDR3 coding DNA: TGTGCCAGCAGCCAATCGGTAGGGGAGGGTTTCTTT. This gives the protein CASSQSVGEGFF.

The sample holds a few counts of this clone. V usage is TRBV28 and J usage is TRBJ1-5; D unresolved. The V gene's germline CDR1 is MDHEN and CDR2 SYDVKM. V was cut by 7 bases and J by 6 bases, with 22 bases left in between. CDR3 length equals 16 residues. For the CDR3, the DNA is TGTGCCAGCAATAGTGATTTTTCGGGGTATGCTCAGCCCCAGCATTTT. Translating it yields CASNSDFSGYAQPQHF.

The genes are TRBV6-6 and TRBJ1-1, with a weak D call TRBD1 (6 bases). This CDR3 region has 15 residues. Trimming left V 5 bases short and J 4 bases short, with 17 bases between. CDR1 and CDR2 from the germline V gene are MNHNY and SVGAGI (reference sequence). The CDR3 is CASSLQTGGFTEAFF. The CDR3 DNA reads as TGTGCCAGCAGTCTACAGACAGGTGGGTTCACTGAAGCTTTCTTT.

This clone turned up a few times. The chain is built from TRBV25-1 and TRBJ1-4; D remains ambiguous. This CDR3 is 15 amino acids long. Deletions cut 1 base from V and 8 bases from J, with 14 bases between. The V gene's germline CDR1 is MGHDK and CDR2 SYGVNS. CDR3 residues: CASSELWGRGEKLFF. In DNA form, the CDR3 reads TGTGCCAGCAGTGAATTATGGGGAAGAGGGGAAAAACTGTTTTTT.

The chain combines TRBV10-3 with TRBJ2-3; TRBD2 aligns across 10 bases. V lost 1 base and J lost 5; bases outside the gene matches: 9. The CDR3 spans 17 residues. The germline V gene encodes CDR1 ENHRY and CDR2 SYGVKD. CDR3 in amino acids: CAISEFGSGGARDTQYF. The CDR3 coding sequence is TGTGCCATCAGTGAGTTCGGCAGCGGGGGGGCAAGAGATACGCAGTATTTT.

V usage is TRBV6-5 and J usage is TRBJ1-4; D is undetermined. Trimming cost V 0 bases and J 3 bases, with 8 bases left between them. CDR1 and CDR2 from the germline V gene are MNHEY and SVGAGI. This CDR3 has 15 residues. CDR3 region: CASSYSTWPNEKLFF. The CDR3, as DNA: TGTGCCAGCAGTTACTCGACATGGCCTAATGAAAAACTGTTTTTT.

V gene TRBV9 combines with J gene TRBJ2-7; 9 bases are shared with TRBD1. Trimming took 3 bases from V and 7 from J; bases not matched to a gene: 5. The CDR3 runs to 13 residues. Germline assignment: CDR1 SGDLS and CDR2 YYNGEE. CDR3 bases: TGTGCCAGCAGCGAACAGGGGGCGGGGGAGCAGTACTTC. It yields the protein CASSEQGAGEQYF.

A note on this clone: Other DNA sequences from this sample encode an identical CDR3 as well. The V and J genes are TRBV28 and TRBJ1-6, with D uncertain. This CDR3 comprises 15 residues. Trimming took off 2 bases at V and 0 bases at J, with 5 bases between the two ends. The germline CDR1 and CDR2 sequences are MDHEN and SYDVKM. The CDR3 protein is CASSLPSSYNSPLHF. The CDR3, as DNA: TGTGCCAGCAGTTTACCGAGCTCCTATAATTCACCCCTCCACTTT.

The V gene is TRBV24-1, the J gene TRBJ1-5, with TRBD1 matching over 9 bases. The germline V gene has CDR1 KGHDR and CDR2 SFDVKD. This CDR3 has 16 residues. After removal of 1 base from V and 5 bases from J, the junction contained 5 bases not matched to a gene. As DNA, the CDR3 is TGTGCCACCAGTGATTTTCCCACAGGGGGCCATCAGCCCCAGCATTTT. This translates into CATSDFPTGGHQPQHF.

This chain links TRBV6-5 with TRBJ2-3, with TRBD2 matching over 8 bases. CDR1 is MNHEY, CDR2 SVGAGI, per germline. With V trimmed by 6 bases and J by 1 base, 6 bases remained unmatched. CDR3 size: 15 residues. DNA for the CDR3: TGTGCCAGCAGCGCAGGACTAGCTGGCACAGATACGCAGTATTTT. Translation gives CASSAGLAGTDTQYF.

This clone appeared a single time. The rearrangement uses TRBV19 and TRBJ1-1; TRBD1 matches 9 bases. CDR1 and CDR2 from the germline V gene are LNHDA and SQIVND (reference sequence). This CDR3 has 15 residues. Unmatched junction bases numbered 11, after V lost 6 bases and J lost 6 bases. The CDR3 nucleotides are TGTGCCAGTAGCCAACCGGGACAGGGCACCCCTGAAGCTTTCTTT. Translated, it gives CASSQPGQGTPEAFF.

The gene calls are TRBV5-1 and TRBJ1-2; no definite D call. V was pared by 0 bases and J by 6 bases, with 15 bases between. Germline V lookup: CDR1 SGHRS, CDR2 YFSETQ. This CDR3 comprises 15 residues. CDR3 in amino acids: CASSLAWVGDNGYTF. CDR3 DNA: TGCGCCAGCAGCTTGGCCTGGGTCGGAGATAATGGCTACACCTTC.

Comments on this clone: Sequence at one end of the junction differs from germline and may be a read error. The V call is TRBV20-1, the J call TRBJ2-5; D gene unclear. CDR1 and CDR2 (germline): DFQATT, SNEGSKA (reference sequence). This CDR3 region has 9 residues. The CDR3 bases are TGCAGTGCCAGAGAGACCCAGTACTTC. Translation gives CSARETQYF.

This clone was seen once. V gene TRBV28 combines with J gene TRBJ2-3; D is undetermined. The CDR3 runs 12 residues. V lost 5 bases and J lost 8, with 11 bases in between. The germline V gene encodes CDR1 MDHEN and CDR2 SYDVKM. CDR3 bases: TGTGCCAGCAGTGGTCAGAGGCTTACGCAGTATTTT. Translation: CASSGQRLTQYF.

The chain combines TRBV5-1 with TRBJ1-3; no firm D call. V was clipped by 0 bases and J by 4 bases, with 14 bases between them. Germline CDR1 is SGHRS and CDR2 is YFSETQ. CDR3 length equals 16 residues. The CDR3 spells CASSLERARSGNTIYF. The CDR3 nucleotides are TGCGCCAGCAGCTTGGAGAGGGCCCGGTCCGGAAACACCATATATTTT.

The rearrangement uses TRBV3-1 (or the pseudogene TRBV3-2) and TRBJ1-1; D may be TRBD1 (6 bases). The CDR3 runs 15 residues. Looked up from germline, CDR1 is LGHDT and CDR2 is YNNKEL (reference sequence). The ends were cut back, 4 bases at V and 2 bases at J, with 14 bases in the middle. CDR3 nucleotides: TGTGCCAGCAGCCCGTGGACAGTCAGAAACACTGAAGCTTTCTTT. Its protein is CASSPWTVRNTEAFF.

The V gene is TRBV4-1, the J gene TRBJ2-1; 8 bases line up with TRBD2. This CDR3 comprises 16 residues. Per germline, CDR1 MGHRA and CDR2 YSYEKL. The V gene end was trimmed by 0 bases and the J gene end by 2 bases; junction bases not matched to a gene: 3. The CDR3 region is CASSQERGATYNEQFF. The CDR3 DNA follows: TGCGCCAGCAGCCAAGAGCGGGGGGCTACCTACAATGAGCAGTTCTTC.

J is TRBJ1-2 and V is TRBV5-1; weak D call: TRBD1 (6 bases). This CDR3 contains 14 residues. V lost 0 bases and J lost 8, with 14 bases in between. CDR1 and CDR2 from the germline V gene are SGHRS and YFSETQ. CDR3 coding DNA: TGCGCCAGCAGCTTGGGGTCAGGGGCGGAGGGCTACACCTTC. It specifies CASSLGSGAEGYTF. Complete variable domain (other parts from reference TRBV5-1 and TRBJ1-2): KAGVTQTPRYLIKTRGQQVTLSCSPISGHRSVSWYQQTPGQGLQFLFEYFSETQRNKGNFPGRFSGRQFSNSRSEMNVSTLELGDSALYLCASSLGSGAEGYTFGSGTRLTVV.

The V call is TRBV6-1, the J call TRBJ1-2, with 7 bases matching TRBD1. This CDR3 is built from 13 residues. In germline, CDR1 is MNHNS, CDR2 SASEGT. Trimming removed 3 bases from V and 8 bases from J; junction bases left unmatched: 6. CDR3 DNA: TGTGCCAGCAGTGAGACAGGGCCCGGAGGCTACACCTTC. It yields the protein CASSETGPGGYTF.

CDR3 residues: CASSFVAYEQYF. CDR3 nucleotides: TGTGCCAGCAGTTTTGTAGCCTACGAGCAGTACTTC. The rearrangement links TRBV28 to TRBJ2-7, with D unclear. CDR3 length: 12 amino acids. Trimming left V 3 bases short and J 2 bases short, with 5 bases between. Germline V gene lookup returns CDR1 MDHEN and CDR2 SYDVKM.

V is TRBV4-2 and J is TRBJ2-4, with 8 bases matching TRBD1. This CDR3 is 14 amino acids long. Germline CDR1 reads LGHNA; CDR2 reads YNFKEQ. V trimming: 3 bases; J trimming: 8 bases; junction bases outside the gene matches: 6. CDR3 nucleotide sequence: TGTGCCAGCAGCCACGCGACAGGGGACGACATTCAGTACTTC. Protein sequence: CASSHATGDDIQYF.

J is TRBJ1-1 and V is TRBV7-9, with D perhaps TRBD1 (6 bases). V was clipped by 6 bases and J by 1 base, with 9 bases between them. The germline V gene encodes CDR1 SEHNR and CDR2 FQNEAQ (reference sequence). This CDR3 is built from 13 residues. The CDR3 sequence: CASSYRANTEAFF. DNA of the CDR3: TGTGCCAGCAGTTACAGGGCGAACACTGAAGCTTTCTTT.

The rearrangement joins TRBV25-1 to TRBJ2-3, with TRBD2 matching over 15 bases. There are 16 residues in the CDR3. Germline V gene lookup returns CDR1 MGHDK and CDR2 SYGVNS. V dropped 3 bases and J dropped 4; count of bases not matched to a gene: 2. This chain's CDR3 is CASSDWTSGGADTQYF. CDR3 nucleotides: TGTGCCAGCAGTGACTGGACTAGCGGGGGGGCAGATACGCAGTATTTT.